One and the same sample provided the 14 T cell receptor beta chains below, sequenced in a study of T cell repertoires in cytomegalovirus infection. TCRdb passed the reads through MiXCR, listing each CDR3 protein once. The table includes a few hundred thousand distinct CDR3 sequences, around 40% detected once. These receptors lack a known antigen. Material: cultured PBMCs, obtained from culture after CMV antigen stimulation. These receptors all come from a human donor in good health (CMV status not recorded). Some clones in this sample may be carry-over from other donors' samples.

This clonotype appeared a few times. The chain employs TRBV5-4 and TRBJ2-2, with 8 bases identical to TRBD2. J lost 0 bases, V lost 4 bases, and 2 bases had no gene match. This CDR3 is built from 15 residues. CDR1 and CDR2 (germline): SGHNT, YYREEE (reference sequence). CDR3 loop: CASSPGGTNTGELFF. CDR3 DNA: TGTGCCAGCAGCCCGGGGGGGACGAACACCGGGGAGCTGTTTTTT.

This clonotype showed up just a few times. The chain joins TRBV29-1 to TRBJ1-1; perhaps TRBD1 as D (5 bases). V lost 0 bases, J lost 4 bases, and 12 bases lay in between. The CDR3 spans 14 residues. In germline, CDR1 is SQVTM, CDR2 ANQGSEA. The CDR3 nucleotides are TGCAGCGTTGAAGAGGGGGGGAGTAGCACTGAAGCTTTCTTT. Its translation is CSVEEGGSSTEAFF.

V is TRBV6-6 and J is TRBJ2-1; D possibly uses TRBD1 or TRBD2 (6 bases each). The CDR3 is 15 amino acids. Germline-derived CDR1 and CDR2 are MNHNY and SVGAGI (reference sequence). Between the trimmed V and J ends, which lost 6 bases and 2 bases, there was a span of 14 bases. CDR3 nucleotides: TGTGCCAGCAGCCCAAGGGGGGTGGCCTACAATGAGCAGTTCTTC. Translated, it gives CASSPRGVAYNEQFF.

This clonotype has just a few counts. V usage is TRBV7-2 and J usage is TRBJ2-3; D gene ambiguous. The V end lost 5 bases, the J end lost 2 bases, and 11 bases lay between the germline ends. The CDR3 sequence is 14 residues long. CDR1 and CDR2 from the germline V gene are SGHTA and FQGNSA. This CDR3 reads CASSQRTYTDTQYF. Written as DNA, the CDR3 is TGTGCCAGCAGCCAGAGGACCTACACAGATACGCAGTATTTT.

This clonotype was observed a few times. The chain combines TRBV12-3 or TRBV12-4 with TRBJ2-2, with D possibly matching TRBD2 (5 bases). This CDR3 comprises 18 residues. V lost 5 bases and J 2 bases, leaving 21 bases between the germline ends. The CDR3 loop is CASSPHGRGWLNTGELFF. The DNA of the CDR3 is TGTGCCAGCAGTCCTCATGGACGGGGATGGCTAAACACCGGGGAGCTGTTTTTT.

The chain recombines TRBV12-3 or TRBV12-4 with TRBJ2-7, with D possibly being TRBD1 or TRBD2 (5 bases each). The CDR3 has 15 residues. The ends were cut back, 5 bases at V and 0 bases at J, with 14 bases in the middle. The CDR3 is CASSTGTQDSYEQYF. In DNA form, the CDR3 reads TGTGCCAGCAGTACCGGGACCCAAGACTCCTACGAGCAGTACTTC.

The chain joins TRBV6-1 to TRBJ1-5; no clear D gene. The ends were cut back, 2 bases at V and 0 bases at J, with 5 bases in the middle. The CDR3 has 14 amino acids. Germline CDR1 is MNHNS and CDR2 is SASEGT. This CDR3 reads CASSERGSNQPQHF. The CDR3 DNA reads TGTGCCAGCAGTGAACGGGGTAGCAATCAGCCCCAGCATTTT.

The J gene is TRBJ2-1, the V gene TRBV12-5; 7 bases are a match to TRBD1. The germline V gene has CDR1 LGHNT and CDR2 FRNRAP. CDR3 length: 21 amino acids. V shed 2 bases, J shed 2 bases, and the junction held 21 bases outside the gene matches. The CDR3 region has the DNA TGTGCTAGTGGTTTGCCCTCTTACAGGGGTTTAGCAGCGCAAACCTACAATGAGCAGTTCTTC. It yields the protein CASGLPSYRGLAAQTYNEQFF.

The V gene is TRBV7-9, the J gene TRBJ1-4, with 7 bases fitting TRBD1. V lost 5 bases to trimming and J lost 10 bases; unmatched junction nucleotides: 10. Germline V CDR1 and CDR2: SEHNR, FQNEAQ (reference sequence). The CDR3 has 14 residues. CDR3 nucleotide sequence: TGTGCCAGCAGCCGAGGAGGGGGCAACGGAAAACTGTTTTTT. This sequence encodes CASSRGGGNGKLFF.

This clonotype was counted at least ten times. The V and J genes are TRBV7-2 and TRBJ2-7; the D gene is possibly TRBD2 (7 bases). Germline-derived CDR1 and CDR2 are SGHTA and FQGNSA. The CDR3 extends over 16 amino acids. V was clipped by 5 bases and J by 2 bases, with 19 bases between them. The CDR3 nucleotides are TGTGCCAGCAGCCCAAGGGGGGGGGGCAAGACCTACGAGCAGTACTTC. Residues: CASSPRGGGKTYEQYF.

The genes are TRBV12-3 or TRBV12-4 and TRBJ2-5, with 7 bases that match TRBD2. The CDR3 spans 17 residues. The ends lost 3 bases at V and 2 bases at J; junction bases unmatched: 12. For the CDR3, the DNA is TGTGCCAGCAGTTTCGGGTCAACGGGACTAAATCAAGAGACCCAGTACTTC. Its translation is CASSFGSTGLNQETQYF.

The CDR3 loop is CASSRKDPSGTDTQYF. The CDR3, as DNA: TGTGCCAGTAGCAGGAAGGATCCCTCTGGGACAGATACGCAGTATTTT. The genes are TRBV19 and TRBJ2-3, with no clear D. Trimming stripped 6 bases from V and 3 bases from J, with 19 bases between. Germline-derived CDR1 and CDR2 are LNHDA and SQIVND (reference sequence). This CDR3 is 16 amino acids long.

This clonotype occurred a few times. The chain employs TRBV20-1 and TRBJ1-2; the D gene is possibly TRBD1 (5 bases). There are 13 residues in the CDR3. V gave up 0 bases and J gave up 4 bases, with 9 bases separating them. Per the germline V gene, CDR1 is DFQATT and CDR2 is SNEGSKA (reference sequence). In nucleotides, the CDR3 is TGCAGTGCTAGAGAGGCAGGGCTCTATGGCTACACCTTC. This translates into CSAREAGLYGYTF.

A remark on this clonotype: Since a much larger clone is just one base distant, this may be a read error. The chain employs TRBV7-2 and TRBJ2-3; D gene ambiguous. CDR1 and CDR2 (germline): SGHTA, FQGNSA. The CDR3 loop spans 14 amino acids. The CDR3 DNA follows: TGTGCCAGCAGCTTACAACAGACCACAGATACGCCGTATTTT. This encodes CASSLQQTTDTPYF.